Sequencing of this T cell receptor beta chain was carried out in a study of blood T cell repertoires in COVID-19. V shed 6 bases and J shed 4 bases, with 13 bases lying between them. The germline CDR1 and CDR2 sequences are SGHNT and YENEEA. The CDR3 loop spans 14 amino acids. Participants were aged about 18 to 90 years from some 24 US areas. Only in-frame clones appear in the TCRdb table, and some are missing; sequencing was by immunoSEQ multiplex PCR. The sample has about 310,000 clones; roughly 90% are singletons. The material sequenced was PBMCs or T cells enriched from blood (not recorded which). This chain uses TRBV11-3 with TRBJ1-3; D remains unclear. The source of this sequence is a woman younger than 35 with acute COVID-19. The CDR3 coding sequence is TGTGCCAGCAGTCCCCCGCCGGGAGGAAACACCATATATTTT. It specifies CASSPPPGGNTIYF. Based on the CDR3 plus reference TRBV11-3 and TRBJ1-3, the full variable domain is EAGVVQSPRYKIIEKKQPVAFWCNPISGHNTLYWYLQNLGQGPELLIRYENEEAVDDSQLPKDRFSAERLKGVDSTLKIQPAELGDSAVYLCASSPPPGGNTIYFGEGSWLTVV.